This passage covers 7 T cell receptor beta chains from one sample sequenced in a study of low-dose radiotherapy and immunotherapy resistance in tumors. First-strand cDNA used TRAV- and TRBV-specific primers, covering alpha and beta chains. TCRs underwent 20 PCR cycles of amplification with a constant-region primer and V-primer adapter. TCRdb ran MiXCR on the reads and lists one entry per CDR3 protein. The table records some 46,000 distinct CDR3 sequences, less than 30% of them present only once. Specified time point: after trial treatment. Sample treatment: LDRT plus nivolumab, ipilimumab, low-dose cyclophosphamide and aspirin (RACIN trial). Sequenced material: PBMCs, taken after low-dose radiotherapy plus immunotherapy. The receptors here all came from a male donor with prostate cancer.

The CDR3 is CASSPGLAGGLPYEQYF. CDR3 bases: TGTGCCAGCAGCCCAGGACTAGCGGGGGGCCTCCCCTACGAGCAGTACTTC. The chain joins TRBV7-9 to TRBJ2-7; TRBD2 agrees at 14 bases. The CDR3 consists of 17 residues. The junction had 8 bases not matched to a gene; V was cut back by 5 bases and J by 2 bases. Germline-derived CDR1 and CDR2 are SEHNR and FQNEAQ (reference sequence). Together with reference TRBV7-9 and TRBJ2-7, the CDR3 gives the full variable domain: DTGVSQNPRHKITKRGQNVTFRCDPISEHNRLYWYRQTLGQGPEFLTYFQNEAQLEKSRLLSDRFSAERPKGSFSTLEIQRTEQGDSAMYLCASSPGLAGGLPYEQYFGPGTRLTVT.

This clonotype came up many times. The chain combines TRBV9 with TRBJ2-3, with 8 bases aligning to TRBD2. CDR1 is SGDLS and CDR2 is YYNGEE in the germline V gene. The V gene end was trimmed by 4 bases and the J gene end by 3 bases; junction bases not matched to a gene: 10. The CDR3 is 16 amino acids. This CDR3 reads CASSPNSGVRTDTQYF. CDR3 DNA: TGTGCCAGCAGCCCCAATAGCGGGGTTAGGACAGATACGCAGTATTTT.

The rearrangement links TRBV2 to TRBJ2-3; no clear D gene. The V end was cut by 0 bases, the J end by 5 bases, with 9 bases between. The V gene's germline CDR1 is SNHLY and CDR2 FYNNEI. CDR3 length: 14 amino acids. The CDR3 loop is CASSEAGMVDTQYF. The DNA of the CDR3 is TGTGCCAGCAGTGAAGCGGGAATGGTAGATACGCAGTATTTT.

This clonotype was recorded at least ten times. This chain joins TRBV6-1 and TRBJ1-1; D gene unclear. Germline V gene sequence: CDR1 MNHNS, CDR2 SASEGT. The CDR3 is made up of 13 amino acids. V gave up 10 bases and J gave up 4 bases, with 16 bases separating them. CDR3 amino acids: CATSVSRGTEAFF. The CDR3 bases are TGTGCCACCTCCGTCTCTCGGGGCACTGAAGCTTTCTTT.

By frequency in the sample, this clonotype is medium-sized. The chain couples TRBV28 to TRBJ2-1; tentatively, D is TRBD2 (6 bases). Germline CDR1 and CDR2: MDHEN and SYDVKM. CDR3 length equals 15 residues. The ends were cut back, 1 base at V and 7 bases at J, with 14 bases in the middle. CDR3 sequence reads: CASSLSGGTGNEQFF. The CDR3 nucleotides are TGTGCCAGCAGTTTATCGGGCGGGACGGGAAATGAGCAGTTCTTC.

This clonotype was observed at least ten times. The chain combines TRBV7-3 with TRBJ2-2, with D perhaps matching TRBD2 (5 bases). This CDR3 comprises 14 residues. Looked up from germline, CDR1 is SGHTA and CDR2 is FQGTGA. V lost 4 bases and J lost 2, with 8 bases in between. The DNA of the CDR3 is TGTGCCAGCAGCTCCCGACTAAACACCGGGGAGCTGTTTTTT. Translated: CASSSRLNTGELFF.

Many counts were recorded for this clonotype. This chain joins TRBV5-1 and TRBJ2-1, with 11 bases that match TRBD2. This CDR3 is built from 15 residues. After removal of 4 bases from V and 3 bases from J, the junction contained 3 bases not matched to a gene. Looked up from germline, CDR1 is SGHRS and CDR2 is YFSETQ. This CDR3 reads CASSLLAGDYNEQFF. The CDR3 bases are TGCGCCAGCAGCCTACTAGCGGGGGACTACAATGAGCAGTTCTTC.